This record looks at one T cell receptor (beta chain) sequence and its context. Clones were read by immunoSEQ multiplex PCR, and TCRdb kept only the in-frame ones, dropping some. The table has under 100,000 clones, less than 90% seen once. CDR1 and CDR2 (germline): MDHEN, SYDVKM. This CDR3 contains 16 residues. The V and J ends lost 5 bases and 3 bases respectively, with 16 bases between them. The data belong to a study of cytomegalovirus exposure and HLA in healthy donors. This sequence was found in a woman aged 18-30 years in good health and CMV-seropositive. The sequenced sample consisted of PBMCs. The J gene is TRBJ1-4, the V gene TRBV28, with D possibly matching TRBD1 (5 bases). Here the CDR3 reads CASSLGQPGANEKLFF. In DNA form, the CDR3 reads TGTGCCAGCAGTCTAGGACAACCTGGGGCTAATGAAAAACTGTTTTTT.